This T cell receptor beta chain was observed in a study of blood T cells in healthy people across ages. Whole-study findings and limits: PBMCs were not sorted, which prevented a conclusive comparison of naive versus antigen-experienced cells. Diversity estimates drawn from one million T cells were deemed underestimates. A strong correlation between TCR beta diversity and naive T cell percentage was seen.

Isolating PBMCs gave at least 6 million of these cells per sample. For this clonotype: Its antigen is still unknown.

PCR was performed a second time for about 6 to 11 cycles using a sample-barcoded 5' primer and a J-beta primer mix. TCRdb ran MiXCR on the 5' RACE reads and lists one entry per CDR3 protein. The table has approximately 780,000 distinct CDR3 sequences, around 25% seen once. The CDR3 covers 13 residues. The V gene's germline CDR1 is SGHVS and CDR2 FNYEAQ. The same specimen was also included in a second study, on T cells of mothers and their children.

The TCR was taken from a boy younger than 18 in good health. Sequenced: blood. The rearrangement joins TRBV7-6 to TRBJ2-5; unclear D gene. Judging by the DNA end, TRBJ2-7 fits better; the J call may be wrong. The CDR3 DNA is TGTGCCAGCAGCTTAGGGTACTACGGCGAGCAGTACTTC. Protein product: CASSLGYYGEQYF.